What follows is one T cell receptor (beta chain) and its context. This record belongs to a study of control samples from healthy donors and cancer patients. There are 15 residues in the CDR3. Germline values: CDR1 MGHRA, CDR2 YSYEKL. V shed 0 bases and J shed 4 bases, with 10 bases lying between them. Method: immunoSEQ multiplex PCR; TCRdb's copy keeps in-frame clones and lacks some. The sample carries approximately 87,000 clones, over 85% recorded once. Input material: PBMCs. This receptor was taken from a woman aged 40 to 50 with lung cancer. This chain connects TRBV4-1 to TRBJ1-5, with no clear D. The chain's CDR3 is CASSQDGARNQPQHF. For the CDR3, the DNA is TGCGCCAGCAGCCAAGATGGTGCCCGTAATCAGCCCCAGCATTTT.